A selection of T cell receptor beta chains follows, all from one sample in a study of T-cell reconstitution after alpha-beta-depleted transplantation in children. TCRdb analysed the PCR reads with MiXCR anew, one entry per CDR3 protein. Of 420,000 or so distinct CDR3 sequences in the sample, 11% were seen once. The sample consisted of PBMCs from the stem cell graft donor, taken from the stem cell graft. The source of these receptors is a human donor who donated a stem cell graft to a child with acute myeloid leukemia. CDR3s include the opening cysteine and the closing phenylalanine or tryptophan. D genes are given only for firm matches. Only some rows state a clone size, as once, few, many or a class for expanded clones.

J: TRBJ2-1; size: .; V: TRBV6-5; D: .; CDR3: CASSYSSPGPGTFF; DNA: TGTGCCAGCAGTTACTCGAGTCCAGGGCCGGGTACGTTCTTC
J: TRBJ1-2; size: .; V: TRBV11-2; D: TRBD1; CDR3: CASGPGQGTTNYGYTF; DNA: TGTGCCAGCGGGCCGGGACAGGGAACTACTAACTATGGCTACACCTTC
J: TRBJ2-3; size: .; V: TRBV30; D: .; CDR3: CAWRRDKNLADTQYF; DNA: TGTGCCTGGAGGAGGGACAAAAATTTAGCAGATACGCAGTATTTT
J: TRBJ2-7; size: .; V: TRBV27; D: .; CDR3: CASSLSVAAYYEQYF; DNA: TGTGCCAGCAGTTTATCGGTGGCAGCGTATTACGAGCAGTACTTC
J: TRBJ2-5; size: many; V: TRBV6-5; D: .; CDR3: CASSSRGGFGETQYF; DNA: TGTGCCAGCAGTTCTAGAGGGGGGTTCGGGGAGACCCAGTACTTC
J: TRBJ2-2; size: few; V: TRBV12-3/TRBV12-4; D: TRBD2; CDR3: CASSKGLPTGELFF; DNA: TGTGCCAGCAGTAAGGGACTACCCACCGGGGAGCTGTTTTTT
J: TRBJ2-2; size: .; V: TRBV27; D: .; CDR3: CASRESGVAGELFF; DNA: TGTGCCAGCAGAGAATCAGGGGTCGCCGGGGAGCTGTTTTTT
J: TRBJ2-1; size: few; V: TRBV24-1; D: .; CDR3: CATSDSDIKKQFF; DNA: TGTGCCACCAGTGACTCGGACATAAAGAAGCAGTTCTTC
J: TRBJ2-3; size: many; V: TRBV6-1; D: TRBD1; CDR3: CASREDRALTDTQYF; DNA: TGTGCCAGCAGAGAGGACAGGGCCCTCACAGATACGCAGTATTTT
J: TRBJ2-3; size: .; V: TRBV28; D: .; CDR3: CASKEPSTDTQYF; DNA: TGTGCCAGCAAGGAGCCCAGCACAGATACGCAGTATTTT
J: TRBJ2-1; size: .; V: TRBV20-1; D: .; CDR3: CSARDINEQFF; DNA: TGCAGTGCTAGAGATATTAATGAGCAGTTCTTC
J: TRBJ2-3; size: .; V: TRBV6-1; D: TRBD1; CDR3: CASSDRGWSTDTQYF; DNA: TGTGCCAGCAGCGACAGGGGTTGGTCGACAGATACGCAGTATTTT
J: TRBJ2-7; size: few; V: TRBV2; D: .; CDR3: CASKERETTYEQYF; DNA: TGTGCCAGCAAAGAACGGGAAACGACCTACGAGCAGTACTTC
J: TRBJ2-3; size: many; V: TRBV7-3; D: .; CDR3: CASSFGPLGPDSSQYF; DNA: TGTGCCAGCTCCTTCGGGCCTCTCGGCCCGGACAGCTCGCAGTATTTT
J: TRBJ1-1; size: .; V: TRBV29-1; D: .; CDR3: CMVVSGGQNTEAFF; DNA: TGCATGGTGGTGTCCGGAGGCCAGAACACTGAAGCTTTCTTT
J: TRBJ2-3; size: many; V: TRBV5-1; D: .; CDR3: CASSRDRTDTQYF; DNA: TGCGCCAGCAGCCGGGACCGCACAGATACGCAGTATTTT
J: TRBJ2-2; size: few; V: TRBV6-5; D: .; CDR3: CASSYSPYTGELFF; DNA: TGTGCCAGCAGTTACTCGCCTTACACCGGGGAGCTGTTTTTT
J: TRBJ2-7; size: .; V: TRBV4-3; D: .; CDR3: CASSQSTVSNLIPYEQYF; DNA: TGCGCCAGCAGCCAATCGACAGTGTCAAACTTAATACCCTACGAGCAGTACTTC
J: TRBJ2-3; size: .; V: TRBV5-1; D: .; CDR3: CASSLGLASGADTQYF; DNA: TGCGCCAGCAGCTTGGGGCTCGCGTCGGGGGCAGATACGCAGTATTTT
J: TRBJ2-2; size: few; V: TRBV7-8; D: TRBD2; CDR3: CASSLEASGPYTGELFF; DNA: TGTGCCAGCAGCTTAGAGGCTAGCGGGCCGTACACCGGGGAGCTGTTTTTT
J: TRBJ2-5; size: many; V: TRBV6-2/TRBV6-3; D: .; CDR3: CASSYLSYQETQYF; DNA: TGTGCCAGCAGTTACTTGTCGTACCAAGAGACCCAGTACTTC
J: TRBJ2-4; size: .; V: TRBV6-1; D: TRBD2; CDR3: CASSERGELAKNIQYF; DNA: TGTGCCAGCAGTGAACGGGGGGAACTAGCCAAAAACATTCAGTACTTC
J: TRBJ1-2; size: few; V: TRBV25-1; D: .; CDR3: CASTDIDYGYTF; DNA: TGTGCCAGCACAGACATTGACTATGGCTACACCTTC
J: TRBJ1-5; size: few; V: TRBV6-1; D: .; CDR3: CASSVTYSNQPQHF; DNA: TGTGCCAGCAGTGTCACATATAGCAATCAGCCCCAGCATTTT
J: TRBJ2-2; size: many; V: TRBV5-5; D: TRBD2; CDR3: CASSLVAGVGELFF; DNA: TGTGCCAGCAGCTTGGTGGCGGGGGTCGGGGAGCTGTTTTTT
J: TRBJ2-1; size: few; V: TRBV15; D: TRBD2; CDR3: CATSILAGYEQFF; DNA: TGTGCCACCAGCATACTAGCGGGATATGAGCAGTTCTTC
J: TRBJ2-3; size: few; V: TRBV27; D: .; CDR3: CASSLSGGLAGTDTQYF; DNA: TGTGCCAGCAGTTTATCTGGGGGACTGGCGGGCACAGATACGCAGTATTTT
J: TRBJ2-1; size: few; V: TRBV6-5; D: .; CDR3: CASSYSTENNEQFF; DNA: TGTGCCAGCAGTTACTCGACAGAGAACAATGAGCAGTTCTTC
J: TRBJ2-5; size: many; V: TRBV25-1; D: .; CDR3: CASSTGKETQYF; DNA: TGTGCCAGCAGCACAGGGAAAGAGACCCAGTACTTC
J: TRBJ1-1; size: few; V: TRBV5-1; D: .; CDR3: CASSTANMNTEAFF; DNA: TGCGCCAGCAGTACAGCAAACATGAACACTGAAGCTTTCTTT
J: TRBJ1-4; size: few; V: TRBV9; D: .; CDR3: CASSSSIQVGSTNEKLFF; DNA: TGTGCCAGCAGCTCCTCAATCCAGGTGGGGTCGACTAATGAAAAACTGTTTTTT
J: TRBJ2-1; size: .; V: TRBV27; D: TRBD2; CDR3: CASTSGGGYNEQFF; DNA: TGTGCCAGCACCTCTGGGGGGGGGTACAATGAGCAGTTCTTC
J: TRBJ2-1; size: few; V: TRBV3-1; D: .; CDR3: CASCNSASSYNEQFF; DNA: TGTGCCAGCTGCAACAGCGCCAGCTCCTACAATGAGCAGTTCTTC
J: TRBJ2-5; size: few; V: TRBV29-1; D: TRBD2; CDR3: CSVDDLAGGQETQYF; DNA: TGCAGCGTTGACGATCTAGCGGGGGGCCAAGAGACCCAGTACTTC
J: TRBJ2-1; size: .; V: TRBV20-1; D: .; CDR3: CSARAPGHPYNEQFF; DNA: TGCAGTGCTAGAGCGCCGGGACACCCCTACAATGAGCAGTTCTTC
J: TRBJ2-2; size: few; V: TRBV4-2; D: .; CDR3: CASSLEGQTLNTGELFF; DNA: TGTGCCAGCAGCCTTGAGGGGCAGACTCTGAACACCGGGGAGCTGTTTTTT